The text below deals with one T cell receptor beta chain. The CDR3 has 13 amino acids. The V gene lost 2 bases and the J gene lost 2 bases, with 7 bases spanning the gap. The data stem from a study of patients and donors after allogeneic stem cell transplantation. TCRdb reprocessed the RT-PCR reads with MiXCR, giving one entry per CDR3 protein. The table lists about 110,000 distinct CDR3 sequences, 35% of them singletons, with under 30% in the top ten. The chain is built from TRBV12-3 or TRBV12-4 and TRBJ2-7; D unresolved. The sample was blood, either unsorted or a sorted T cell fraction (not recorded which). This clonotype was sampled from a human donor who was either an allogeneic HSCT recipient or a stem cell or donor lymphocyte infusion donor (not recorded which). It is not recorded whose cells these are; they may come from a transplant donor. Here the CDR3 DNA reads TGTGCCAGCAGTTTATCACTAACCTACGAGCAGTACTTC. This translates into CASSLSLTYEQYF.